Below are 9 T cell receptor beta chains sequenced from a single sample in a study of beta chain features in type 1 diabetes. Study-level findings and limits: Type 1 diabetes patients showed a moderate but significant shortening of TCRB CDR3s in all four CD4+ subsets.

Reverse transcription of all isolated RNA meant that expressed TCRB transcripts were sequenced. Using immunoSEQ multiplex PCR, the repertoire was profiled, and TCRdb retains in-frame clones only, with some absent. The table shows about 190,000 clones, with 7.8% occurring only once. These TCRs' antigens remain unknown. Sequencing was performed on central memory CD4+ T cells from blood. All receptors derive from a woman aged 40 to 50 with type 1 diabetes.

The gene calls are TRBV7-9 and TRBJ1-5, with a weak D call TRBD1 (5 bases). From germline, CDR1 is SEHNR and CDR2 FQNEAQ (reference sequence). The CDR3 has 14 residues. V was shortened by 3 bases and J by 4 bases, with 10 bases between the two germline ends. The DNA of the CDR3 is TGTGCCAGCAGCTTTAGTCAGGGAAATCAGCCCCAGCATTTT. This translates into CASSFSQGNQPQHF.

The sample holds a few counts of this clone. The genes are TRBV5-1 and TRBJ2-1, with D possibly TRBD2 on 5 matching bases. This CDR3 contains 13 residues. V shed 3 bases and J shed 4 bases, with 8 bases lying between them. Germline V CDR1 and CDR2: SGHRS, YFSETQ. The CDR3 DNA follows: TGCGCCAGCAGCTCGCCGGGGTACAATGAGCAGTTCTTC. The encoded protein is CASSSPGYNEQFF.

This clone was counted only a few times. This chain uses TRBV9 with TRBJ1-1; the D gene is possibly TRBD1 (5 bases). Trimming shortened V by 0 bases and J by 4 bases, and 16 bases separated the two germline ends. The CDR3 spans 16 residues. Germline V gene data show CDR1 as SGDLS and CDR2 as YYNGEE. This CDR3 is CASSVEGFGRGTEAFF. CDR3 DNA sequence: TGTGCCAGCAGCGTAGAAGGTTTCGGAAGGGGCACTGAAGCTTTCTTT.

The chain couples TRBV25-1 to TRBJ1-2; 8 bases align to TRBD1. The CDR3 is made up of 13 amino acids. After removal of 4 bases from V and 4 bases from J, the junction contained 2 bases not matched to a gene. Germline loops: CDR1 MGHDK, CDR2 SYGVNS. CDR3 amino acids: CASSAGQVYGYTF. The CDR3 nucleotides read TGTGCCAGCAGTGCGGGACAGGTCTATGGCTACACCTTC.

The rearrangement uses TRBV29-1 and TRBJ1-6; no clear D gene. V lost 7 bases to trimming and J lost 10 bases, with 23 bases between them. The germline V gene has CDR1 SQVTM and CDR2 ANQGSEA. The length of the CDR3 is 15 residues. The chain's CDR3 is CSAKTTSQEGSPLHF. CDR3 bases: TGCAGCGCCAAGACGACCTCTCAGGAGGGCTCACCCCTCCACTTT.

This clone was observed a handful of times. For the CDR3, the DNA is TGTGCCATCTGTCCAGGGGGACAGGGGGGAGAGACCCAGTACTTC. This translates into CAICPGGQGGETQYF. The chain uses TRBV10-3 and TRBJ2-5, with 11 bases fitting TRBD1. Germline V gives CDR1 ENHRY, CDR2 SYGVKD. The CDR3 is 15 residues long. The J segment lost 4 bases and the V segment lost 8 bases, leaving 9 bases of the junction unmatched.

The rearrangement uses TRBV11-1 and TRBJ2-3, with D hard to call. Germline CDR1 SGHAT, CDR2 FQDESV (reference sequence). The CDR3 covers 14 residues. V was trimmed by 2 bases and J by 2 bases, leaving 8 bases between them. The CDR3 spells CASSLRGNTDTQYF. The CDR3 DNA reads as TGTGCCAGCAGCTTACGAGGAAACACAGATACGCAGTATTTT.

This clone was counted only a few times. The DNA for the CDR3 is TGTGCCAGCAGTTACCAGGGGGCGGAGGCTTTCTTT. Translating it yields CASSYQGAEAFF. This rearrangement joins TRBV6-6 to TRBJ1-1, with 8 bases aligning to TRBD1. J lost 11 bases, V lost 2 bases, and 4 bases had no gene match. This CDR3 is built from 12 residues. Germline lookup yields CDR1 MNHNY and CDR2 SVGAGI (reference sequence).

This clone came up many times. This sequence joins TRBV10-3 and TRBJ2-3; 11 bases align to TRBD2. The CDR3 has 14 residues. V gave up 8 bases and J gave up 0 bases; unmatched junction bases: 1. Germline V gene data show CDR1 as ENHRY and CDR2 as SYGVKD. CDR3 loop: CAIRTSGSTDTQYF. The CDR3 DNA sequence: TGTGCCATCCGGACTAGCGGGAGCACAGATACGCAGTATTTT.